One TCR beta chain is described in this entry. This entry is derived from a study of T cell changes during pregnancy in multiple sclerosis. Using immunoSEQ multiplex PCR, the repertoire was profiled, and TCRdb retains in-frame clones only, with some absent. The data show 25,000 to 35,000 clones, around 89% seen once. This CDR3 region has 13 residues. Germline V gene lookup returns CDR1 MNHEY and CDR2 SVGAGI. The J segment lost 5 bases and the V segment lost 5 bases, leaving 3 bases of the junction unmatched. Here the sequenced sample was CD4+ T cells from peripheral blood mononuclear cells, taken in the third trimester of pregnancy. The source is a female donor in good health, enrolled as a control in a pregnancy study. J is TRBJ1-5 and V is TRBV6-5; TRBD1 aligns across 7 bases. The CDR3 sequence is CASSTDRDQPQHF. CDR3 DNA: TGTGCCAGCAGTACTGACAGGGATCAGCCCCAGCATTTT.